Listed below are T cell receptor beta chains from one sample, sequenced in a study of control samples from healthy donors and cancer patients. TCRdb's copy holds only in-frame clones and misses some; the assay was immunoSEQ multiplex PCR. The sample contains 170,000 or so clones, about 91% of which appear only once. The material sequenced was blood. These receptors originate from a woman in her thirties or forties in good health. Both conserved end residues are part of each CDR3. The D gene is left open where the match is weak. Size is stated for part of the rows, as once, few or many counts, or as a class when the clone is expanded.

TRBJ2-1,TRBV11-3,.,once,TGTGCCAGCAGCTTAGCCCCAGGGGTCAATGAGCAGTTCTTC,CASSLAPGVNEQFF
TRBJ1-1,TRBV4-1,.,.,TGCGCCAGCAGCCAAGATCAAGTTGAAGCTTTCTTT,CASSQDQVEAFF
TRBJ1-2,TRBV18,TRBD1,.,TGTGCCAGCTCACCATCAGGGGGCAACTATGGCTACACCTTC,CASSPSGGNYGYTF
TRBJ2-7,TRBV5-4,.,.,TGTGCCAGCAGCTTGGGGGTTTCGGACTACCAACTCTCCTACGAGCAGTACTTC,CASSLGVSDYQLSYEQYF
TRBJ1-2,TRBV6-1,TRBD1,.,TGTGCCAGCAGGGAAGGGACAGCCAATAACTATGGCTACACCTTC,CASREGTANNYGYTF
TRBJ2-3,TRBV19,TRBD1,.,TGTGCCAGTAGTGTTAGGACAGGGGGCCCAGATACGCAGTATTTT,CASSVRTGGPDTQYF
TRBJ2-3,TRBV5-1,TRBD2,.,TGCGCCAGCAGCTTGGGCGGGGGGGCCCCAGATACGCAGTATTTT,CASSLGGGAPDTQYF
TRBJ2-5,TRBV28,.,.,TGTGCCAGCAATTACCCACCGCCTGGAGAGACCCAGTACTTC,CASNYPPPGETQYF
TRBJ1-1,TRBV7-3,.,.,TGTGCCGGCAGCCGGACAGCGAACACTGAAGCTTTCTTT,CAGSRTANTEAFF
TRBJ1-4,TRBV7-8,TRBD1,.,TGTGCCAGCAGCCCGATTACAGGGGCTGTAGAAAAACTGTTTTTT,CASSPITGAVEKLFF
TRBJ2-7,TRBV6-2/TRBV6-3,.,.,TGTGCCAGCAGTCCCGTGCCCTACGAGCAGTACTTC,CASSPVPYEQYF
TRBJ2-7,TRBV15,TRBD2,.,TGTGCCACCAGCAAACTAGCGGGGGGGTCCGAGCAGTACTTC,CATSKLAGGSEQYF
TRBJ1-5,TRBV19,.,.,TGTGCCAGTAGTATCAGGCCCGGGGATCAGCCCCAGCATTTT,CASSIRPGDQPQHF
TRBJ1-2,TRBV25-1,.,.,TGTGCCAGCAGTGAATATATGAAAGGTGGCTACACCTTC,CASSEYMKGGYTF
TRBJ2-3,TRBV6-1,TRBD1,.,TGTGCCAGCAGTGAAGTAGGGCAGGGGGCCGGTACGCAGTATTTT,CASSEVGQGAGTQYF
TRBJ2-3,TRBV4-2,.,.,TGTGCCAGCAGCCAAGTAGGCCCTAAAGATACGCAGTATTTT,CASSQVGPKDTQYF
TRBJ2-2,TRBV15,TRBD2,.,TGTGCCACCAGCAGAGATCGTCAGCGGGGGGGTGCCGGGGAGCTGTTTTTT,CATSRDRQRGGAGELFF
TRBJ1-2,TRBV5-1,.,.,TGCGCCAGCAGCCCCCTAACAGGGATCTATGGCTACACCTTC,CASSPLTGIYGYTF
TRBJ2-3,TRBV4-1,.,.,TGCGCCAGCAGTGTCGCAAGTGGCACAGATACGCAGTATTTT,CASSVASGTDTQYF
TRBJ2-5,TRBV9,.,.,TGTGCCAGCAGCCCAGGGGACGGGGAGACCCAGTACTTC,CASSPGDGETQYF
TRBJ2-2,TRBV14,.,.,TGTGCCAGCAGCCCGGTCCCCTTATATACCGGGGAGCTGTTTTTT,CASSPVPLYTGELFF
TRBJ1-2,TRBV12-3/TRBV12-4,TRBD1,.,TGTGCCAGCGGACAGGGAGGTGGAGGCTACACCTTC,CASGQGGGGYTF
TRBJ2-7,TRBV6-5,.,.,TGTGCCAGCACCGGAAGGGCAGGGGAGGCCTACGAGCAGTACTTC,CASTGRAGEAYEQYF
TRBJ2-5,TRBV19,TRBD2,.,TGTGCCAGTAGTACTAGCGGGGGACCCCAAGAGACCCAGTACTTC,CASSTSGGPQETQYF
TRBJ1-6,TRBV5-5,.,.,TGTGCCAGCAGCTTGAGGTCACCAAATAATTCACCCCTCCACTTT,CASSLRSPNNSPLHF
TRBJ1-1,TRBV18,.,.,TGTGCCAGCTCACCGCAGGAGAACACTGAAGCTTTCTTT,CASSPQENTEAFF
TRBJ2-2,TRBV4-2,TRBD2,once,TGTGCCAGCAGCCACCTCACCGGGACTAGCGGGGGGCGGACGAACACCGGGGAGCTGTTTTTT,CASSHLTGTSGGRTNTGELFF
TRBJ2-1,TRBV4-1,.,once,TGCGCCAGCAGCCAAGCCAGTGGCTCCTACAATGAGCAGTTCTTC,CASSQASGSYNEQFF
TRBJ2-2,TRBV19,TRBD1,.,TGTGCCAGTTCGGACAGGGGTGGCACCGGGGAGCTGTTTTTT,CASSDRGGTGELFF
TRBJ1-5,TRBV4-1,TRBD1,.,TGCGCCAGCAGCCTTGCTGCCGGACAGGGGGATCAGCCCCAGCATTTT,CASSLAAGQGDQPQHF
TRBJ2-7,TRBV28,.,.,TGTGCCAGCAGTCCCGTTTCTTCAGACCCTGGTAACGGCGAGCAGTACTTC,CASSPVSSDPGNGEQYF
TRBJ1-1,TRBV19,.,.,TGTGCCAGTAGTCCCGGCCGGGACATCGCGGGGGCTTTCTTT,CASSPGRDIAGAFF
TRBJ1-1,TRBV12-3/TRBV12-4,.,.,TGTGCCAGCTACATGGGGTTGAACACTGAAGCTTTCTTT,CASYMGLNTEAFF
TRBJ1-2,TRBV2,TRBD1,once,TGTGCCAGCAGTGTTAACAGGGGACTCAACTATGGCTACACCTTC,CASSVNRGLNYGYTF
TRBJ2-1,TRBV7-6,TRBD2,.,TGTGCCAGCAGCTCTAGCGGGGGGGCCTACAATGAGCAGTTCTTC,CASSSSGGAYNEQFF
TRBJ1-2,TRBV18,TRBD1,few,TGTGCCAGCTCACCACCTGATGGAGGGGGCGACTATGGCTACACCTTC,CASSPPDGGGDYGYTF
TRBJ1-2,TRBV4-2,.,.,TGTGCCAGCAGTCCCGGGACCTCTGAGGACTATGGCTACACCTTC,CASSPGTSEDYGYTF
TRBJ1-2,TRBV2,.,.,TGTGCCAGCAGTGAGGAATGGGGCTATGGCTACACCTTC,CASSEEWGYGYTF
TRBJ2-7,TRBV3-1/TRBV3-2,TRBD1,.,TGTGCCAGCAGCCAAGGATCCGGGACAGGTCAACAGTACTTC,CASSQGSGTGQQYF
TRBJ2-7,TRBV6-5,.,.,TGTGCCAGCAGTTCTGGGGGCTCCTACGAGCAGTACTTC,CASSSGGSYEQYF
TRBJ2-3,TRBV4-2,TRBD2,.,TGTGCCAGCAGCCTGAGGGCCTTAAGAGCGGGGGGGCAGGATACGCAGTATTTT,CASSLRALRAGGQDTQYF
TRBJ1-4,TRBV9,TRBD1,.,TGTGCCAGCAGCACGGCCGGGACAGGGTCTGAAAAACTGTTTTTT,CASSTAGTGSEKLFF